The 14 T cell receptor beta chains below were found in one sample sequenced in a study of shared clonotypes between healthy human individuals. The table came from immunoSEQ multiplex PCR; TCRdb's copy has only in-frame clones and leaves some out. The repertoire holds hundreds of thousands of clones, with around four fifths as singletons. Sequencing used memory CD4+ T cells sorted from blood. Subset denoted: CD45RA-negative fraction. The receptor source for this set is a man under 40 in good health.

The rearrangement links TRBV6-5 to TRBJ2-7; no firm D call. Germline V gene sequence: CDR1 MNHEY, CDR2 SVGAGI. This CDR3 comprises 16 residues. The V end lost 2 bases, the J end lost 0 bases, and 14 bases lay between the germline ends. The CDR3 here is CASSYLHYGLSYEQYF. The CDR3 bases are TGTGCCAGCAGTTACCTTCACTATGGGCTCTCCTACGAGCAGTACTTC.

The chain joins TRBV29-1 to TRBJ2-4, with D maybe TRBD1 (6 bases). This CDR3 has 13 residues. The V and J ends lost 4 bases and 6 bases respectively, with 13 bases between them. Looked up from germline, CDR1 is SQVTM and CDR2 is ANQGSEA. CDR3 coding DNA: TGCAGCGTTGCGGACAGTCATTTAAACATTCAGTACTTC. Translated: CSVADSHLNIQYF.

This clone showed up many times. V and J are TRBV6-5 and TRBJ1-1; the D is unclear. This CDR3 is built from 14 residues. Germline V gives CDR1 MNHEY, CDR2 SVGAGI. V shed 9 bases and J shed 2 bases, with 16 bases lying between them. CDR3 loop: CASSPPGDNTEAFF. The CDR3 DNA reads as TGTGCCAGTAGTCCCCCGGGAGATAACACTGAAGCTTTCTTT.

The chain recombines TRBV30 with TRBJ1-2; perhaps TRBD1 as D (6 bases). Per the germline V gene, CDR1 is GTSNPN and CDR2 is SVGIG (reference sequence). CDR3 size: 17 residues. Trimming took 0 bases from V and 4 from J, leaving 21 bases between them. The CDR3 reads CAWSVHRVGLIGYGYTF. DNA for the CDR3: TGTGCCTGGAGTGTACACAGGGTAGGCCTGATAGGCTATGGCTACACCTTC.

V is TRBV28 and J is TRBJ1-3; maybe TRBD1 (6 bases). The CDR3 is 15 amino acids. Germline CDR1 and CDR2: MDHEN and SYDVKM. With 6 bases removed from V and 3 bases from J, the gap between germline ends came to 15 bases. The CDR3, as DNA: TGTGCCAGCAGCCCTCCAGGGGCAGTTGGAAACACCATATATTTT. This sequence encodes CASSPPGAVGNTIYF.

The chain links TRBV28 to TRBJ1-5; D not certain. There are 11 residues in the CDR3. The germline V gene encodes CDR1 MDHEN and CDR2 SYDVKM. V was clipped by 5 bases and J by 4 bases, with 3 bases between them. CDR3 sequence (DNA): TGTGCCAGCAGTAAAAATCAGCCCCAGCATTTT. Translating gives CASSKNQPQHF.

The chain has TRBV28 and TRBJ1-3; D remains ambiguous. With 5 bases removed from V and 0 bases from J, the gap between germline ends came to 14 bases. The CDR3 has 16 residues. The germline gives CDR1 MDHEN, CDR2 SYDVKM. The CDR3 region has the DNA TGTGCCAGCAGTGTGACACCTATCTACTCTGGAAACACCATATATTTT. This sequence encodes CASSVTPIYSGNTIYF.

The J gene is TRBJ2-3, the V gene TRBV2; 13 bases fit TRBD2. The CDR3 has 19 amino acids. Trimming took 3 bases from V and 1 from J; bases not matched to a gene: 10. Per the germline V gene, CDR1 is SNHLY and CDR2 is FYNNEI. CDR3 amino acids: CASSDGLAGVGGGTDTQYF. The CDR3 coding sequence is TGTGCCAGCAGTGATGGACTAGCGGGAGTTGGTGGAGGCACAGATACGCAGTATTTT.

J is TRBJ1-1 and V is TRBV29-1; no firm D call. Germline V lookup: CDR1 SQVTM, CDR2 ANQGSEA. Between the trimmed V and J ends, which lost 4 bases and 3 bases, there was a span of 9 bases. The CDR3 spans 12 residues. This CDR3 is CSVGYSDTEAFF. DNA for the CDR3: TGCAGCGTTGGGTACTCCGACACTGAAGCTTTCTTT.

The chain joins TRBV5-5 to TRBJ2-7, with D perhaps TRBD1 (6 bases). The CDR3 covers 15 residues. Trimming took 2 bases from V and 5 from J, leaving 17 bases between them. Germline V CDR1 and CDR2: SGHKS, YYEKEE (reference sequence). Here the CDR3 reads CASSFRGEITDEQYF. DNA for the CDR3: TGTGCCAGCAGCTTCAGGGGCGAAATTACCGACGAGCAGTACTTC. Combining the CDR3 with reference TRBV5-5 and TRBJ2-7 gives the whole variable domain DAGVTQSPTHLIKTRGQQVTLRCSPISGHKSVSWYQQVLGQGPQFIFQYYEKEERGRGNFPDRFSARQFPNYSSELNVNALLLGDSALYLCASSFRGEITDEQYFGPGTRLTVT.

This clone was observed once. One end of the junction varies from germline; a read error may be responsible. This chain connects TRBV6-1 to TRBJ1-2; 7 bases align to TRBD1. The CDR3 runs 14 residues. CDR1 and CDR2 (germline): MNHNS, SASEGT. CDR3 sequence: CASCDVATGTGYTF. In DNA form, the CDR3 reads TGTGCCAGCTGTGACGTCGCGACAGGGACCGGCTACACCTTC.

The gene calls are TRBV5-1 and TRBJ2-3; 9 bases are a match to TRBD1. The CDR3 contains 15 residues. Germline V gives CDR1 SGHRS, CDR2 YFSETQ. Unmatched junction bases numbered 6, after V lost 0 bases and J lost 7 bases. The CDR3 sequence: CASSLGGQGLNTQYF. The CDR3 region has the DNA TGCGCCAGCAGCTTGGGGGGACAGGGATTAAATACGCAGTATTTT. Looking up the rest from reference TRBV5-1 and TRBJ2-3 gives the full variable domain: KAGVTQTPRYLIKTRGQQVTLSCSPISGHRSVSWYQQTPGQGLQFLFEYFSETQRNKGNFPGRFSGRQFSNSRSEMNVSTLELGDSALYLCASSLGGQGLNTQYFGPGTRLTVL.

The rearrangement links TRBV7-6 to TRBJ2-7; D is possibly TRBD1 (5 bases). CDR1 and CDR2 (germline): SGHVS, FNYEAQ. CDR3 length equals 14 residues. With 3 bases removed from V and 1 base from J, the gap between germline ends came to 10 bases. CDR3 nucleotides: TGTGCCAGCAGCTTCGACAGCTTATCCTACGAGCAGTACTTC. This codes for CASSFDSLSYEQYF.

This clone occurred a few times. V and J are TRBV5-1 and TRBJ2-1; 8 positions match TRBD2. Germline CDR1 is SGHRS and CDR2 is YFSETQ. This CDR3 spans 17 amino acids. V was clipped by 4 bases and J by 8 bases; unmatched bases: 17. The CDR3: CASSPALIAGRIDEQFF. CDR3 nucleotides: TGCGCCAGCAGCCCAGCGTTGATAGCGGGAAGGATAGATGAGCAGTTCTTC.